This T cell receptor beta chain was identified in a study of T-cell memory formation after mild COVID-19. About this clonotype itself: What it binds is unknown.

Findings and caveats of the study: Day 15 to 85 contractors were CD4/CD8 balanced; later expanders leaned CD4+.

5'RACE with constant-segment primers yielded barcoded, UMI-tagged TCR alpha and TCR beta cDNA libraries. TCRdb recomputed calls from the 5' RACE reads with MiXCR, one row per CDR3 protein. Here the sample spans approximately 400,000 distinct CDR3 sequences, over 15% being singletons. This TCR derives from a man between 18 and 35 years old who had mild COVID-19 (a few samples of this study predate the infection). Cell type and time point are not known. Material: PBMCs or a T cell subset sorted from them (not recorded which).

The CDR3 coding sequence is TGCAGTGCTAGAGTGGGAGGGGACAGCACTGAAGCTTTCTTT. It codes for CSARVGGDSTEAFF. The rearrangement joins TRBV20-1 to TRBJ1-1; 7 bases fit TRBD1. The germline V gene encodes CDR1 DFQATT and CDR2 SNEGSKA (reference sequence). There are 14 residues in the CDR3. The ends lost 1 base at V and 4 bases at J; junction bases unmatched: 6.